This T cell receptor (beta chain) was documented in a study of CD8+ T cells in alopecia areata. V gave up 7 bases and J gave up 3 bases, with 11 bases separating them. The length of the CDR3 is 13 residues. Germline loops: CDR1 SGHNT, CDR2 YYREEE (reference sequence). Treatment given: oral pan-JAK inhibitor, 5-10 mg twice daily. Worth noting for this clone: Its antigen is still unknown.

General observations from the study: Possibly as an HLA-related effect, TCR sharing across patients appeared less clear than in mice.

RNA extraction was followed by reverse transcription into cDNA, which acted as the sequencing template. The repertoire was sequenced with immunoSEQ multiplex PCR; TCRdb's copy has only in-frame clones and lacks some. The sample yields under 150,000 clones, 56% seen once. The material was CD4+ T cells sorted from blood, obtained at week 24, from a patient treated with tofacitinib. This rearrangement joins TRBV5-4 to TRBJ1-3; D is unclear. The sequence was collected from a human donor with alopecia areata. The chain's CDR3 is CASGTTVGNTIYF. In nucleotides, the CDR3 is TGTGCCAGCGGTACTACAGTTGGAAACACCATATATTTT. Combining the CDR3 with reference TRBV5-4 and TRBJ1-3 gives the whole variable domain ETGVTQSPTHLIKTRGQQVTLRCSSQSGHNTVSWYQQALGQGPQFIFQYYREEENGRGNFPPRFSGLQFPNYSSELNVNALELDDSALYLCASGTTVGNTIYFGEGSWLTVV.